Listed below are T cell receptor beta chains from one sample, sequenced in a study of beta chain features in type 1 diabetes. Method: immunoSEQ multiplex PCR; TCRdb's copy keeps in-frame clones and lacks some. This sample has under 950,000 clones, with 17% found just once. The sample comprised naive CD4+ T cells from blood. The receptors here all came from a woman aged 18-29 years in good health. CDR3s include the opening cysteine and the closing phenylalanine or tryptophan. A D gene is named only where the DNA matches it firmly. For some rows the clone size is stated as once, few or many, or as a class when expanded; others skip it.

>TRBV11-2|few|TRBD1|TRBJ2-5
CASSPVTGISQTQYF
TGTGCCAGCAGCCCAGTGACAGGGATCTCCCAGACCCAGTACTTC
>TRBV7-9|NA|NA|TRBJ2-7
CASSLGQDRTYEQYF
TGTGCCAGCAGCTTAGGGCAGGACAGAACCTACGAGCAGTACTTC
>TRBV7-2|few|NA|TRBJ2-7
CASSPSGDFMYEQYF
TGTGCCAGCAGCCCTAGTGGGGACTTTATGTACGAGCAGTACTTC
>TRBV4-2|NA|NA|TRBJ2-5
CASSQEGLEETQYF
TGTGCCAGCAGCCAAGAGGGGCTCGAAGAGACCCAGTACTTC
>TRBV4-1|NA|TRBD1|TRBJ1-2
CASSQGGQGLGYTF
TGCGCCAGCAGCCAAGGGGGACAGGGCCTGGGCTACACCTTC
>TRBV6-5|NA|NA|TRBJ2-1
CASSFDTTYNEQFF
TGTGCCAGCAGTTTTGATACCACCTACAATGAGCAGTTCTTC
>TRBV21-1|few|NA|TRBJ2-7
CASSKEGWAEDSYEQYF
TGTGCCAGCAGCAAAGAGGGTTGGGCAGAAGACTCCTACGAGCAGTACTTC
>TRBV7-2|NA|NA|TRBJ2-1
CASRIQGGDYNEQFF
TGTGCCAGTCGAATACAGGGTGGGGACTACAATGAGCAGTTCTTC
>TRBV19|NA|NA|TRBJ1-5
CASSIKPTDQPQHF
TGTGCCAGTAGTATAAAGCCGACGGATCAGCCCCAGCATTTT
>TRBV6-5|NA|NA|TRBJ1-2
CASSYAAGGGYGYTF
TGTGCCAGCAGTTACGCGGCAGGTGGAGGCTATGGCTACACCTTC
>TRBV5-1|few|TRBD2|TRBJ2-5
CASSLGAGSETQYF
TGCGCCAGCAGCTTGGGAGCGGGATCGGAGACCCAGTACTTC
>TRBV6-5|NA|TRBD1|TRBJ2-3
CASRVWTGLSDTQYF
TGTGCCAGCAGGGTGTGGACAGGGCTCTCAGATACGCAGTATTTT
>TRBV7-9|few|NA|TRBJ1-4
CASSLGATNEKLFF
TGTGCCAGCAGCTTAGGTGCAACTAATGAAAAACTGTTTTTT
>TRBV14|NA|TRBD2|TRBJ2-3
CASSQVTSAQPYTDTQYF
TGTGCCAGCAGCCAAGTTACTAGCGCCCAGCCTTACACAGATACGCAGTATTTT
>TRBV7-2|few|NA|TRBJ2-1
CASSLRVDSHNEQFF
TGTGCCAGCAGCTTGAGAGTGGACAGCCACAATGAGCAGTTCTTC
>TRBV5-4|NA|NA|TRBJ1-2
CASSKTGSYGYTF
TGTGCCAGCAGCAAGACAGGATCCTATGGCTACACCTTC
>TRBV2|few|NA|TRBJ1-1
CASGRRNTEAFF
TGTGCCAGCGGGAGACGGAACACTGAAGCTTTCTTT
>TRBV7-8|few|NA|TRBJ2-4
CASSLLGLAKNIQYF
TGTGCCAGCAGCTTACTAGGGTTAGCCAAAAACATTCAGTACTTC
>TRBV11-1|NA|TRBD1|TRBJ2-7
CASSGTGGSEQYF
TGTGCCAGCAGCGGGACAGGGGGCTCCGAGCAGTACTTC
>TRBV29-1|few|TRBD1|TRBJ1-5
CSVEKVKGTGGFSSNQPQHF
TGCAGCGTTGAAAAGGTGAAGGGGACAGGGGGTTTCTCTAGCAATCAGCCCCAGCATTTT